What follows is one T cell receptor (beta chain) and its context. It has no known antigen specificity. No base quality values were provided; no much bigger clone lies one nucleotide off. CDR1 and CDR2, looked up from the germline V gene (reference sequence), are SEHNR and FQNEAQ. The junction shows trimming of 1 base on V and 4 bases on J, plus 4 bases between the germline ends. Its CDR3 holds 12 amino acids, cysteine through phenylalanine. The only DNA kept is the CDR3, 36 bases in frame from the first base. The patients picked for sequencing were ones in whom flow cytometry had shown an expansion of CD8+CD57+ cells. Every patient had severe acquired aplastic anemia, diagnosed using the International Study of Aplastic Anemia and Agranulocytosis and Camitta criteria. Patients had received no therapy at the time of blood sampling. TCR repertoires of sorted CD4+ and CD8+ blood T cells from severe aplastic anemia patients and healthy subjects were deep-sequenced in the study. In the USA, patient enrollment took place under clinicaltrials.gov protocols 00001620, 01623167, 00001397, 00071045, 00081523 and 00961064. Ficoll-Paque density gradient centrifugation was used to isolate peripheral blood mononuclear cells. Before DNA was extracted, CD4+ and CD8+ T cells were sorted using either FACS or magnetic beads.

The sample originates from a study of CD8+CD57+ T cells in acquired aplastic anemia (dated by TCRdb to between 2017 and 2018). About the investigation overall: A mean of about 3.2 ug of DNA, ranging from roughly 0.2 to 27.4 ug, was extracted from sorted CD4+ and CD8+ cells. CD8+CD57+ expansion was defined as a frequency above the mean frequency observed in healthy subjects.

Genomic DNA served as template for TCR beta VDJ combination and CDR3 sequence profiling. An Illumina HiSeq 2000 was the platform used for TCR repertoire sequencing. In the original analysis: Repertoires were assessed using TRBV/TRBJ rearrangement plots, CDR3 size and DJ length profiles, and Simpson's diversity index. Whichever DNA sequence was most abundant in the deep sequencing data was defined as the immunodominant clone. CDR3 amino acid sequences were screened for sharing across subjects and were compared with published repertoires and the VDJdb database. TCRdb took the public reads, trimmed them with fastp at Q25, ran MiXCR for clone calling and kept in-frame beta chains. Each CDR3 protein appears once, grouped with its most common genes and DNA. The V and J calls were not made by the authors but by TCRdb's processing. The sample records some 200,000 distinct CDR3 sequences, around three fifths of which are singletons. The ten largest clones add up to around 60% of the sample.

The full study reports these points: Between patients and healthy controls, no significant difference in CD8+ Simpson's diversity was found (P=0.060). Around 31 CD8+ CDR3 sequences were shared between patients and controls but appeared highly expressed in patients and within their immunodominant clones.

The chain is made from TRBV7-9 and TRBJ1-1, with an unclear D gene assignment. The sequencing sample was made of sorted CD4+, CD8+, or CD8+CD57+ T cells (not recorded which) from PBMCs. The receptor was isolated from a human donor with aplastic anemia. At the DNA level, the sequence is TGTGCCAGCAGCTTAGAATCCACTGAAGCTTTCTTT. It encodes CASSLESTEAFF.